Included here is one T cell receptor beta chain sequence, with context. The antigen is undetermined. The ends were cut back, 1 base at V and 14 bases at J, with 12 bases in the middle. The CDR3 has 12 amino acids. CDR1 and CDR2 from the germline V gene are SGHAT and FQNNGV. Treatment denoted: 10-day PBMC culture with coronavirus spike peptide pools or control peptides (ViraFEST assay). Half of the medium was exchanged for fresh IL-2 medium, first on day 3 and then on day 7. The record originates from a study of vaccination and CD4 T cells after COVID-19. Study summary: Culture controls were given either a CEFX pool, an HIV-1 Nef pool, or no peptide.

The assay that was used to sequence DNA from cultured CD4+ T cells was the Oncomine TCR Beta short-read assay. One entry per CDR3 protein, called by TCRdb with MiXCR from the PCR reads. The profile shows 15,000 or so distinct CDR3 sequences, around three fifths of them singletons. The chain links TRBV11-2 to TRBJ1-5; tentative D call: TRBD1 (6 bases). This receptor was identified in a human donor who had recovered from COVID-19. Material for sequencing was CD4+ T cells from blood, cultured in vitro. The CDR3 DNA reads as TGTGCCAGCAGCTTAGGAGGGGGGAAGGAGCATTTT. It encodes CASSLGGGKEHF.